A single sample is the source of the 21 T cell receptor beta chains below, sequenced in a study of T-cell memory formation after mild COVID-19. Via MiXCR, TCRdb re-called the 5' RACE reads, giving one row per CDR3 protein. The sample carries roughly 370,000 distinct CDR3 sequences, approximately 15% recorded once. Sequencing was carried out using PBMCs or a T cell subset sorted from them (not recorded which). All receptors come from a man between 18 and 29 years old who had mild COVID-19 (a few samples of this study predate the infection). Cell type and time point are not known.

This chain links TRBV12-3 or TRBV12-4 with TRBJ1-1; D is perhaps TRBD1 (5 bases). Trimming pared 6 bases from V and 0 bases from J, leaving 23 bases between. The CDR3 is 18 amino acids. The CDR3 sequence: CASSRARAGIPMNTEAFF. CDR3 sequence (DNA): TGTGCCAGCAGCCGAGCCAGGGCAGGGATACCTATGAACACTGAAGCTTTCTTT.

A few counts support this clonotype. J is TRBJ1-5 and V is TRBV7-6; tentatively, D is TRBD1 (5 bases). V was cut by 1 base and J by 0 bases, with 10 bases left in between. The CDR3 has 16 amino acids. Germline assignment: CDR1 SGHVS and CDR2 FNYEAQ. CDR3 in DNA: TGTGCCAGCAGCTTAGTCTCAGGGTATAGCAATCAGCCCCAGCATTTT. It is translated as CASSLVSGYSNQPQHF.

The sample holds a few counts of this clonotype. The rearrangement uses TRBV5-1 and TRBJ1-1, with D possibly being TRBD1 (5 bases). V was pared by 4 bases and J by 6 bases, with 13 bases between. CDR1 and CDR2 from the germline V gene are SGHRS and YFSETQ. This CDR3 is 13 amino acids long. CDR3: CASSPGGVAEAFF. The CDR3 DNA follows: TGCGCCAGCAGCCCCGGGGGAGTGGCTGAAGCTTTCTTT.

This clonotype was seen many times. The CDR3 DNA reads TGTGCCAGCAGTCGTCGAACCGGGGGGGCCGAGGACTACGAGCAGTACTTC. Translating it yields CASSRRTGGAEDYEQYF. The gene calls are TRBV6-5 and TRBJ2-7; TRBD2 aligns across 8 bases. The ends lost 5 bases at V and 3 bases at J; junction bases unmatched: 15. Germline-derived CDR1 and CDR2 are MNHEY and SVGAGI. The CDR3 totals 17 residues.

In this sample, this clonotype turned up many times. The chain is built from TRBV12-3 or TRBV12-4 and TRBJ2-1, with D perhaps being TRBD1 or TRBD2 (5 bases each). The CDR3 is 16 residues long. V was cut by 3 bases and J by 5 bases, with 17 bases left in between. The CDR3 region has the DNA TGTGCCAGCAGTTTTTCAGGGTCGGGGAACGACAATGAGCAGTTCTTC. Amino acid sequence: CASSFSGSGNDNEQFF.

As concerns this clonotype: One end of the junction varies from germline; a read error may be responsible. This sequence joins TRBV20-1 and TRBJ1-1; D not certain. The length of the CDR3 is 13 residues. Per the germline V gene, CDR1 is DFQATT and CDR2 is SNEGSKA (reference sequence). The CDR3 region is CSVRGHENTEAFF. Written as DNA, the CDR3 is TGCAGTGTTAGAGGGCACGAGAACACTGAAGCTTTCTTT.

This clonotype has only a few counts. The chain combines TRBV28 with TRBJ2-7; 8 bases align to TRBD1. The V segment lost 5 bases and the J segment 5 bases; nucleotides outside the gene matches: 8. The CDR3 is made up of 14 amino acids. CDR1 is MDHEN, CDR2 SYDVKM, per germline. The CDR3 reads CASSPGTGLDEQYV. The CDR3 DNA follows: TGTGCCAGCAGTCCGGGGACAGGATTGGACGAGCAGTACGTC.

This clonotype has just a few counts. The chain recombines TRBV12-3 or TRBV12-4 with TRBJ1-2, with 8 bases matching TRBD1. The CDR3 is 14 amino acids. With V trimmed by 6 bases and J by 3 bases, 6 bases remained unmatched. CDR3 loop: CASRQTGEYYGYTF. CDR3 in DNA: TGTGCCAGCAGGCAGACAGGGGAGTACTATGGCTACACCTTC.

CDR3 loop: CASSALRGGASTDTQYF. In nucleotides, the CDR3 is TGTGCCAGCAGCGCACTGCGCGGGGGGGCCAGCACAGATACGCAGTATTTT. This rearrangement joins TRBV11-2 to TRBJ2-3; 9 nucleotides align to TRBD2. V dropped 5 bases and J dropped 0; count of bases not matched to a gene: 9. Germline V gene data show CDR1 as SGHAT and CDR2 as FQNNGV. This CDR3 contains 17 residues.

This clonotype has just a few counts. V and J are TRBV20-1 and TRBJ2-7; 8 nucleotides agree with TRBD2. Trimming took 3 bases from V and 4 from J; bases not matched to a gene: 5. The CDR3 sequence is 13 residues long. Germline V CDR1 and CDR2: DFQATT, SNEGSKA (reference sequence). The CDR3 DNA reads TGCAGTGCTAGGCCCAGCGGGGGTTACGAGCAGTACTTC. It translates to CSARPSGGYEQYF.

This rearrangement joins TRBV20-1 to TRBJ2-7, with 12 bases lining up with TRBD1. The germline V gene encodes CDR1 DFQATT and CDR2 SNEGSKA (reference sequence). V was pared by 5 bases and J by 5 bases, with 13 bases of the junction left unmatched. The CDR3 sequence is 16 residues long. As DNA, the CDR3 is TGCAGTGCTTGGGGACAGGGGGCAGTGATTGGCAACGAGCAGTACTTC. Protein: CSAWGQGAVIGNEQYF.

The genes are TRBV7-9 and TRBJ1-4; possible D gene TRBD1, 5 bases. The V end lost 11 bases, the J end lost 5 bases, and 24 bases lay between the germline ends. The CDR3 runs to 16 residues. The V gene's germline CDR1 is SEHNR and CDR2 FQNEAQ (reference sequence). The CDR3 reads CAVSKDTGTHNEKLFF. CDR3 in DNA: TGTGCCGTCTCTAAAGATACCGGGACGCACAATGAAAAACTGTTTTTT.

This clonotype was found a few times. The rearrangement joins TRBV12-3 or TRBV12-4 to TRBJ2-1; D ambiguous. The CDR3 has 13 amino acids. V lost 8 bases, J lost 3 bases, and 11 bases lay in between. CDR3 nucleotide sequence: TGTGCCAGCTTTAACAGCTACTACAATGAGCAGTTCTTC. Protein product: CASFNSYYNEQFF.

This clonotype showed up many times. The J gene is TRBJ2-3, the V gene TRBV6-5, with TRBD2 identical over 11 bases. In germline, CDR1 is MNHEY, CDR2 SVGAGI. Losses at the gene ends were 0 bases for V and 2 bases for J; bases not matched to a gene: 7. The CDR3 length is 18 residues. Here the CDR3 reads CASSYSLPSGRITDTQYF. As DNA, the CDR3 is TGTGCCAGCAGTTACTCGCTTCCTAGCGGGAGGATCACAGATACGCAGTATTTT.

The rearrangement uses TRBV7-2 and TRBJ1-2; perhaps TRBD1 as D (5 bases). This CDR3 has 14 amino acids. CDR1 and CDR2 (germline): SGHTA, FQGNSA. V was cut by 3 bases and J by 7 bases, with 15 bases left in between. CDR3 nucleotide sequence: TGTGCCAGCAGCTTCTCCACGGGGGAGGGTGGCTACACCTTC. Protein: CASSFSTGEGGYTF.

In its sample, this clonotype was seen a few times. The chain employs TRBV12-3 or TRBV12-4 and TRBJ1-6; perhaps TRBD1 as D (6 bases). The CDR3 length is 16 residues. V lost 6 bases to trimming and J lost 3 bases, with 15 bases between them. Here the CDR3 reads CASRPGLTGYNSPLHF. CDR3 DNA: TGTGCCAGCAGGCCGGGACTGACAGGCTATAATTCACCCCTCCACTTT.

This clonotype was picked up a small number of times. The DNA of the CDR3 is TGCAGTGCTCTTGGGGGAATCAACTATGGCTACACCTTC. It specifies CSALGGINYGYTF. V usage is TRBV20-1 and J usage is TRBJ1-2, with a weak D call TRBD1 (5 bases). The CDR3 has 13 residues. V lost 5 bases and J lost 2, with 12 bases in between. CDR1 is DFQATT, CDR2 SNEGSKA, per germline (reference sequence).

The V gene is TRBV7-2, the J gene TRBJ2-5; 9 bases align to TRBD2. Trimming at V came to 0 bases and at J to 4 bases, leaving 6 bases not matched to a gene. Germline CDR1 is SGHTA and CDR2 is FQGNSA. The CDR3 spans 16 residues. CDR3 residues: CASSLALASGVETQYF. The CDR3 nucleotides read TGTGCCAGCAGCTTAGCGCTGGCTAGCGGGGTAGAGACCCAGTACTTC.

The V call is TRBV28, the J call TRBJ1-4; D remains ambiguous. The germline CDR1 and CDR2 sequences are MDHEN and SYDVKM. V was shortened by 2 bases and J by 4 bases, with 8 bases between the two germline ends. This CDR3 comprises 14 residues. The CDR3 protein is CASSLPQINEKLFF. For the CDR3, the DNA is TGTGCCAGCAGTTTACCCCAGATTAATGAAAAACTGTTTTTT.

The gene calls are TRBV7-8 and TRBJ1-4; tentative D call: TRBD1 (5 bases). The CDR3 spans 14 residues. The germline V gene encodes CDR1 SGHVS and CDR2 FQNEAQ. The V end was cut by 5 bases, the J end by 7 bases, with 14 bases between. CDR3 nucleotides: TGTGCCAGCAGCCCGACAGTTTTCCCTGAAAAACTGTTTTTT. This encodes CASSPTVFPEKLFF. The variable domain in full, with the rest retrieved from reference TRBV7-8 and TRBJ1-4, is GAGVSQSPRYKVAKRGQDVALRCDPISGHVSLFWYQQALGQGPEFLTYFQNEAQLDKSGLPSDRFFAERPEGSVSTLKIQRTQQEDSAVYLCASSPTVFPEKLFFGSGTQLSVL.

V gene TRBV4-2 combines with J gene TRBJ2-3; D is possibly TRBD1 (6 bases). Trimming took 0 bases from V and 6 from J, leaving 16 bases between them. The length of the CDR3 is 16 residues. Germline-derived CDR1 and CDR2 are LGHNA and YNFKEQ. CDR3 residues: CASSQEPRGGSDTQYF. CDR3 nucleotides: TGTGCCAGCAGCCAAGAACCCAGGGGCGGATCGGATACGCAGTATTTT.